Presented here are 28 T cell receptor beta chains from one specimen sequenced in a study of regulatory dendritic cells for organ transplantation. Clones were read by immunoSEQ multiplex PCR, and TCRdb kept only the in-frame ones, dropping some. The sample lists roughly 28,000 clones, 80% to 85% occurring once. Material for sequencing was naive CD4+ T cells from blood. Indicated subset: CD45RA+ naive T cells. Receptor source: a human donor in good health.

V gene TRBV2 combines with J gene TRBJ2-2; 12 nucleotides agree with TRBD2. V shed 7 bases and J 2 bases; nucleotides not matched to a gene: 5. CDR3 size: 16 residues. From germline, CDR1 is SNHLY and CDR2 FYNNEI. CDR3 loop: CASIPTSGGNTGELFF. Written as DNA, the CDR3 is TGTGCCAGCATCCCGACTAGCGGGGGAAACACCGGGGAGCTGTTTTTT.

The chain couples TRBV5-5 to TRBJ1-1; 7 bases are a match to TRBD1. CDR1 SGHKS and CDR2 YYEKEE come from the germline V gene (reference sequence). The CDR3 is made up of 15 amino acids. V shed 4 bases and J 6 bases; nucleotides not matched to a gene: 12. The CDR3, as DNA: TGTGCCAGCAGCCGTCGACAGGGTAATCTTCCTGAAGCTTTCTTT. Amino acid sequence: CASSRRQGNLPEAFF.

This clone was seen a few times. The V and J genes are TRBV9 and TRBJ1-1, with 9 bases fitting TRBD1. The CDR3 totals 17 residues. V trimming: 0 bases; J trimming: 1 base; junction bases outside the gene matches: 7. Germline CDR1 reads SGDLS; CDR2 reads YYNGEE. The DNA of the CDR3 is TGTGCCAGCAGCGTAGGTGGGGACAGGGTGTCGAACACTGAAGCTTTCTTT. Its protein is CASSVGGDRVSNTEAFF.

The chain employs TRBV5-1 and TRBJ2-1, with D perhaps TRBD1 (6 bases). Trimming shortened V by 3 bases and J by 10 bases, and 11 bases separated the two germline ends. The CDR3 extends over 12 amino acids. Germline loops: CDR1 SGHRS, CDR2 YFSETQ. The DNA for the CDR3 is TGCGCCAGCAGCTCTCGGACAGAAGAGCAGTTCTTC. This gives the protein CASSSRTEEQFF.

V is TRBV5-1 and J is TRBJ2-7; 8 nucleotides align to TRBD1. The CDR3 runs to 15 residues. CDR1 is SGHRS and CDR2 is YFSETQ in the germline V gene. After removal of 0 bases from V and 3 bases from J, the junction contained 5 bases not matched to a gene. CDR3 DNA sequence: TGCGCCAGCAGCTTGGTAGGGGACAGGAACTACGAGCAGTACTTC. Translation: CASSLVGDRNYEQYF.

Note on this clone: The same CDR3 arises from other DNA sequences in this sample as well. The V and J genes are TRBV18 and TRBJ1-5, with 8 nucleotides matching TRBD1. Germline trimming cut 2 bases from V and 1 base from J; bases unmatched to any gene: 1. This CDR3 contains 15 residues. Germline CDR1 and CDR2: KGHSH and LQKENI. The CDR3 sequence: CASSPGTGSNQPQHF. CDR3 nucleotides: TGTGCCAGCTCACCAGGGACAGGCAGCAATCAGCCCCAGCATTTT.

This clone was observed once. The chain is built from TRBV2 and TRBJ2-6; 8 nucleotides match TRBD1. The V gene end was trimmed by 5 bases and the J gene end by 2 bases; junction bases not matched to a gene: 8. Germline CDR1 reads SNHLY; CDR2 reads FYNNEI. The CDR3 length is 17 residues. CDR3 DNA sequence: TGTGCCAGCAGTACAAACCCGACAGGGGCTGGGGCCAACGTCCTGACTTTC. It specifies CASSTNPTGAGANVLTF. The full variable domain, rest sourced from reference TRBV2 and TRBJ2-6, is EPEVTQTPSHQVTQMGQEVILRCVPISNHLYFYWYRQILGQKVEFLVSFYNNEISEKSEIFDDQFSVERPDGSNFTLKIRSTKLEDSAMYFCASSTNPTGAGANVLTFGAGSRLTVL.

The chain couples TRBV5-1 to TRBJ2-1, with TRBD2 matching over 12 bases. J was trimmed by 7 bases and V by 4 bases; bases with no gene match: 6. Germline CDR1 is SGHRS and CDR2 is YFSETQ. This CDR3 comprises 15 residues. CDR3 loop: CASSLLAGGINEQFF. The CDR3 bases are TGCGCCAGCAGCCTACTAGCGGGGGGTATAAATGAGCAGTTCTTC.

CDR3 DNA sequence: TGTGCCAGCTCACTGGGACAGGGCGACACTGAAGCTTTCTTT. It codes for CASSLGQGDTEAFF. J is TRBJ1-1 and V is TRBV18; 9 bases map to TRBD1. The CDR3 length is 14 residues. Germline CDR1 and CDR2: KGHSH and LQKENI. V shed 4 bases and J 3 bases; nucleotides not matched to a gene: 3.

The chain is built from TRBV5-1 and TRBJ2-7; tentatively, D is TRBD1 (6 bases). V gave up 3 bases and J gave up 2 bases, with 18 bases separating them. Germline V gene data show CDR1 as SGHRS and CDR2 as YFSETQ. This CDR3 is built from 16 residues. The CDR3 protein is CASSSHVSTGTYEQYF. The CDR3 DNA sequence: TGCGCCAGCAGCTCCCACGTGTCAACAGGGACCTACGAGCAGTACTTC.

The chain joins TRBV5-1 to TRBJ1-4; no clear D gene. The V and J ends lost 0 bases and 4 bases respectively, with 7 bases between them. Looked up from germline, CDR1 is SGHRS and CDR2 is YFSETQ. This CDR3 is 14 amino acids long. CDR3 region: CASSLDLRNEKLFF. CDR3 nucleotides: TGCGCCAGCAGCTTGGATCTCCGTAATGAAAAACTGTTTTTT.

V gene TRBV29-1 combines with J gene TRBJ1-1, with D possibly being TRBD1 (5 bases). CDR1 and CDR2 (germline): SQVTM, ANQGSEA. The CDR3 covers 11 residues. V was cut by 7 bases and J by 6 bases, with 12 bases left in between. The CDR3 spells CSGEGVPEAFF. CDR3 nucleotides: TGCAGCGGCGAAGGGGTTCCTGAAGCTTTCTTT.

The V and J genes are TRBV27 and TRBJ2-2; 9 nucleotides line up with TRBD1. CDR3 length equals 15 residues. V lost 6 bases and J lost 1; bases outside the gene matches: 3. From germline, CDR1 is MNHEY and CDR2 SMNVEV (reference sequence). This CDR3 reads CASRKGQGNTGELFF. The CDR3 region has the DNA TGTGCCAGCAGGAAGGGACAGGGGAACACCGGGGAGCTGTTTTTT.

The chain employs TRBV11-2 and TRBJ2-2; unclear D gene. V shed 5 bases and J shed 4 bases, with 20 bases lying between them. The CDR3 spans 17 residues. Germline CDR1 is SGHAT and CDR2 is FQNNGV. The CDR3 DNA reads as TGTGCCAGCAGCGACATTAGAAAAGGTCCGGTCACCGGGGAGCTGTTTTTT. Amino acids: CASSDIRKGPVTGELFF.

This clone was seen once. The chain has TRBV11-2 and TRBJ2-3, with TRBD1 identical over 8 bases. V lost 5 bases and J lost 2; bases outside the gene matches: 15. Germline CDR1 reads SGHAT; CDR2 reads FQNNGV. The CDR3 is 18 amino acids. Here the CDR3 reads CASSPRAPQGVATDTQYF. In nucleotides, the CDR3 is TGTGCCAGCAGCCCCCGGGCCCCACAGGGGGTGGCCACAGATACGCAGTATTTT.

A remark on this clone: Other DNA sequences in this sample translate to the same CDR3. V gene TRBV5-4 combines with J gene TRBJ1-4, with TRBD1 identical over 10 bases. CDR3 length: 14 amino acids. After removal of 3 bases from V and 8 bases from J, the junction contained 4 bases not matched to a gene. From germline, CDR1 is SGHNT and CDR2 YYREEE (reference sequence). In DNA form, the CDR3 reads TGTGCCAGCAGCTCCGGGACAGGGGACGAAAAACTGTTTTTT. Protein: CASSSGTGDEKLFF.

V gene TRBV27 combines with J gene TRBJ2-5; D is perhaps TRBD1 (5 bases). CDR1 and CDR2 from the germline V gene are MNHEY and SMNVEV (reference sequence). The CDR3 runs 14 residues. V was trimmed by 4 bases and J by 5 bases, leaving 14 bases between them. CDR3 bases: TGTGCCAGCAGTTCTTCCGACAGACGCGAGACCCAGTACTTC. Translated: CASSSSDRRETQYF.

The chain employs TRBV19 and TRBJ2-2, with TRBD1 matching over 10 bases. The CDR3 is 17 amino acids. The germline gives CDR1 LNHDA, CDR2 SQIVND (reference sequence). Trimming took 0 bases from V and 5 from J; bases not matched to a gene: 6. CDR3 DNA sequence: TGTGCCAGTAGTATAGATCGTGCGGACAGGGGGACCGGGGAGCTGTTTTTT. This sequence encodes CASSIDRADRGTGELFF.

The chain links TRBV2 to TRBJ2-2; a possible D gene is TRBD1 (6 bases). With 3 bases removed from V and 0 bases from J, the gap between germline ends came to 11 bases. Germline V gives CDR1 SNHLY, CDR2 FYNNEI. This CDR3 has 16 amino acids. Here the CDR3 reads CASSDRQASNTGELFF. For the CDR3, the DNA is TGTGCCAGCAGTGATAGACAGGCCTCGAACACCGGGGAGCTGTTTTTT.

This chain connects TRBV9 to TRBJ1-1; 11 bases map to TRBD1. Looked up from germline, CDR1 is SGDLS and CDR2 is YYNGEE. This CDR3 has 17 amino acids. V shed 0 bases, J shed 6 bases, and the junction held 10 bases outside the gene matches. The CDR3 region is CASSVGDRGRFNAEAFF. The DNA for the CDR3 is TGTGCCAGCAGCGTAGGGGACAGGGGGAGGTTTAACGCTGAAGCTTTCTTT. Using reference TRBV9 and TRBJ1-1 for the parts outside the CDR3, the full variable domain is DSGVTQTPKHLITATGQRVTLRCSPRSGDLSVYWYQQSLDQGLQFLIQYYNGEERAKGNILERFSAQQFPDLHSELNLSSLELGDSALYFCASSVGDRGRFNAEAFFGQGTRLTVV.

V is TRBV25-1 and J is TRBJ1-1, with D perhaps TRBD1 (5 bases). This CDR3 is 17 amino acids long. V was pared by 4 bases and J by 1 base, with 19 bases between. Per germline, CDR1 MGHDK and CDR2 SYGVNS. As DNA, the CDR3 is TGTGCCAGCAGTGGGTTCCCCAGTGGCGGGGCGAACACTGAAGCTTTCTTT. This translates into CASSGFPSGGANTEAFF.

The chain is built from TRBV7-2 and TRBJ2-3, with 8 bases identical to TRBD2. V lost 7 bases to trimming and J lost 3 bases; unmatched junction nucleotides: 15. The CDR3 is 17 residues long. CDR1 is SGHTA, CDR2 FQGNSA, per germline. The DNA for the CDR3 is TGTGCCAGCACCTTGGGGACCGGGGGGGCCAGGACAGATACGCAGTATTTT. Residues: CASTLGTGGARTDTQYF.

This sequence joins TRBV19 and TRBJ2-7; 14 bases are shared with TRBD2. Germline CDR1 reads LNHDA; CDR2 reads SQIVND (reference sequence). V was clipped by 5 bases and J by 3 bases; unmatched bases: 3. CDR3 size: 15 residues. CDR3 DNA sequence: TGTGCCAGTAGTCCGGGACTAGCGGGGGACTACGAGCAGTACTTC. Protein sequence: CASSPGLAGDYEQYF.

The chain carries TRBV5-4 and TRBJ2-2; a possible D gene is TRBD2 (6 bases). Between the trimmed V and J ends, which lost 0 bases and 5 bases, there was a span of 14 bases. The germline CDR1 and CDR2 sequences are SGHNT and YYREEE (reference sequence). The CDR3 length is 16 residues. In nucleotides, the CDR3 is TGTGCCAGCAGCTTGGCGGGCGGGGTAGAGACCGGGGAGCTGTTTTTT. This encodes CASSLAGGVETGELFF.

The CDR3 region has the DNA TGTGCCAGTAGTATCGGATCCGGGTCCCACGAGCAGTACTTC. Its protein product is CASSIGSGSHEQYF. V is TRBV19 and J is TRBJ2-7; D is unresolved. This CDR3 is 14 amino acids long. The germline V gene has CDR1 LNHDA and CDR2 SQIVND (reference sequence). Trimming left V 3 bases short and J 5 bases short, with 14 bases between.

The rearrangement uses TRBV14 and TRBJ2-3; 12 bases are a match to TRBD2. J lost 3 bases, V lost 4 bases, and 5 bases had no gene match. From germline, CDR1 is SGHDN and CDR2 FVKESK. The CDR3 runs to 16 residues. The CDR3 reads CASSRLAGGRTDTQYF. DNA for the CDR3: TGTGCCAGCAGCCGCCTAGCGGGGGGGAGGACAGATACGCAGTATTTT.

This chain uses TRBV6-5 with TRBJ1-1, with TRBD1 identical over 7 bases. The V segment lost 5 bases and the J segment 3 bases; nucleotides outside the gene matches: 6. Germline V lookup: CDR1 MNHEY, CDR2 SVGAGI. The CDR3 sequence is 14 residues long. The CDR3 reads CASSEGARDTEAFF. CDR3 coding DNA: TGTGCCAGCAGTGAGGGGGCGCGGGACACTGAAGCTTTCTTT.

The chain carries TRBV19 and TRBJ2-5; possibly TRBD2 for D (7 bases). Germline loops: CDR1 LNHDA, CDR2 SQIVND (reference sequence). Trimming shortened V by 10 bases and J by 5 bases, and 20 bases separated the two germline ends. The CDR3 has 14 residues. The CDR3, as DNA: TGTGCCACCTCTCTCTCGGGGGGCTTGGAGACCCAGTACTTC. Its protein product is CATSLSGGLETQYF.